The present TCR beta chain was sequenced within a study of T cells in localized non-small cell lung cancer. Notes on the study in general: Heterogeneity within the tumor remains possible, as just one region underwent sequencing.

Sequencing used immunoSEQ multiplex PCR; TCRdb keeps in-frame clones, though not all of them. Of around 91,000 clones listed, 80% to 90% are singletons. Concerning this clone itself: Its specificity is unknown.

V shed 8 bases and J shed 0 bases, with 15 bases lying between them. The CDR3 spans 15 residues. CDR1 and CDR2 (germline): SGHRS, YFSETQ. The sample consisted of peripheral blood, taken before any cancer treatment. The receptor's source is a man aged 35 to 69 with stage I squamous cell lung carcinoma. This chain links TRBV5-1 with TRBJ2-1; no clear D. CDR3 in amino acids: CASAEVDISYNEQFF. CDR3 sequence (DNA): TGCGCCAGTGCCGAGGTGGATATCTCCTACAATGAGCAGTTCTTC.